This TCR beta chain was recovered during a study of STAT5B mutations in CD4+ large granular lymphocyte leukemia. Study-level information: Among healthy controls, a particular HLA allele went with more CDR3 'QG' motifs. Study-wide findings and caveats: Main leukemic clonotypes were patient-specific, but approximately 27% appeared at low frequency elsewhere. Patient CD4-sorted repertoires stayed more clonal than healthy ones after leukemic-clone removal.

Germline V lookup: CDR1 KGHSH, CDR2 LQKENI. CDR3 length: 12 amino acids. Trimming took 3 bases from V and 7 from J, leaving 6 bases between them. Here immunoSEQ multiplex PCR was the method, and the copy in TCRdb shows in-frame clones only, minus some. The sample carries approximately 32,000 clones, roughly 71% recorded once. This clone was observed a handful of times. Its specificity is not known. This TCR came from a human donor in good health. The specimen sequenced was CD4+ T cells from blood buffy coats. The genes are TRBV18 and TRBJ2-2; D uncertain. CDR3 protein: CASSPNGGELFF. DNA of the CDR3: TGTGCCAGCTCACCTAATGGCGGGGAGCTGTTTTTT.